Listed here are 23 T cell receptor beta chains from one sample, sequenced in a study of blood T cell repertoires in COVID-19. The assay was immunoSEQ multiplex PCR, and TCRdb's table has in-frame clones only and misses some. The sample lists some 400,000 clones, around 89% occurring once. Sample: peripheral blood. The receptors originated from a man aged 18 to 35 with active or convalescent COVID-19.

This chain joins TRBV4-3 and TRBJ1-5; weak D call: TRBD1 (6 bases). Per the germline V gene, CDR1 is LGHNA and CDR2 is YSLEER. The germline V and J ends were trimmed by 1 base and 5 bases, with 12 bases remaining between them. The CDR3 length is 15 residues. The CDR3 nucleotides are TGCGCCAGCAGCCAAGGGTGGGCAGGGGATCAGCCCCAGCATTTT. It yields the protein CASSQGWAGDQPQHF.

V gene TRBV6-6 combines with J gene TRBJ2-2; 7 bases line up with TRBD2. The V gene end was trimmed by 6 bases and the J gene end by 4 bases; junction bases not matched to a gene: 8. Germline V gives CDR1 MNHNY, CDR2 SVGAGI (reference sequence). This CDR3 comprises 15 residues. CDR3 region: CASRGLAESTGELFF. For the CDR3, the DNA is TGTGCCAGCAGGGGCCTAGCGGAATCCACCGGGGAGCTGTTTTTT.

The chain carries TRBV30 and TRBJ2-2; no definite D call. The V and J ends lost 5 bases and 4 bases respectively, with 11 bases between them. The CDR3 is 13 residues long. Germline CDR1 is GTSNPN and CDR2 is SVGIG (reference sequence). The CDR3 DNA sequence: TGTGCCTGGCGGGTGAAAGGCACCGGGGAGCTGTTTTTT. As protein: CAWRVKGTGELFF.

The rearrangement uses TRBV6-2 or TRBV6-3 and TRBJ1-5; D perhaps matches TRBD1 (5 bases). This CDR3 has 14 residues. The V end lost 4 bases, the J end lost 0 bases, and 7 bases lay between the germline ends. CDR1 is MNHEY, CDR2 SVGEGT, per germline. DNA of the CDR3: TGTGCCAGCAGTTCAGGGTATAGCAATCAGCCCCAGCATTTT. This sequence encodes CASSSGYSNQPQHF.

V and J are TRBV3-1 (or the pseudogene TRBV3-2) and TRBJ2-1; TRBD1 matches 8 bases. CDR1 is LGHDT, CDR2 YNNKEL, per germline (reference sequence). This CDR3 region has 16 residues. J was trimmed by 3 bases and V by 4 bases; bases with no gene match: 8. The CDR3 sequence: CASSRIGTGDYNEQFF. The CDR3 coding sequence is TGTGCCAGCAGCCGGATAGGGACAGGAGACTACAATGAGCAGTTCTTC.

The chain employs TRBV18 and TRBJ1-1; the match to TRBD1 covers 8 bases. V lost 2 bases and J lost 0; bases outside the gene matches: 11. The length of the CDR3 is 18 residues. The germline gives CDR1 KGHSH, CDR2 LQKENI. The CDR3 protein is CASSPTGTGLILNTEAFF. The CDR3 nucleotides read TGTGCCAGCTCACCAACCGGGACAGGACTAATCCTGAACACTGAAGCTTTCTTT.

The V and J genes are TRBV6-2 or TRBV6-3 and TRBJ2-5; 11 bases match TRBD2. Per the germline V gene, CDR1 is MNHEY and CDR2 is SVGEGT. V was pared by 5 bases and J by 4 bases, with 3 bases of the junction left unmatched. The CDR3 loop spans 14 amino acids. The CDR3 spells CASSPLAGAETQYF. In DNA form, the CDR3 reads TGTGCCAGCAGTCCACTAGCGGGGGCAGAGACCCAGTACTTC.

The rearrangement joins TRBV4-1 to TRBJ2-7, with 7 positions matching TRBD2. Losses at the gene ends were 1 base for V and 2 bases for J; bases not matched to a gene: 8. CDR3 size: 16 residues. CDR1 is MGHRA and CDR2 is YSYEKL in the germline V gene. The CDR3 here is CASSQAMLGGAYEQYF. The CDR3 region has the DNA TGCGCCAGCAGCCAAGCCATGCTGGGGGGGGCCTACGAGCAGTACTTC.

V and J are TRBV4-3 and TRBJ1-4, with 7 bases that match TRBD1. CDR3 length: 14 residues. V shed 1 base and J 8 bases; nucleotides not matched to a gene: 4. Germline-derived CDR1 and CDR2 are LGHNA and YSLEER. CDR3 in DNA: TGCGCCAGCAGCCAAGTCGGGACAGCGGAAAAACTGTTTTTT. It translates to CASSQVGTAEKLFF.

This clone has just a few counts. V and J are TRBV9 and TRBJ2-2; tentatively, D is TRBD1 (5 bases). The CDR3 consists of 14 residues. Trimming left V 4 bases short and J 11 bases short, with 18 bases between. Germline CDR1 and CDR2: SGDLS and YYNGEE. In DNA form, the CDR3 reads TGTGCCAGCAGCTCGGACACTCCGTTTTCTGAGCTGTTTTTT. This translates into CASSSDTPFSELFF. Variable domain in full (rest from reference TRBV9 and TRBJ2-2): DSGVTQTPKHLITATGQRVTLRCSPRSGDLSVYWYQQSLDQGLQFLIQYYNGEERAKGNILERFSAQQFPDLHSELNLSSLELGDSALYFCASSSDTPFSELFFGEGSRLTVL.

The sample holds a few counts of this clone. This chain uses TRBV6-2 or TRBV6-3 with TRBJ1-1; 9 nucleotides line up with TRBD1. Germline values: CDR1 MNHEY, CDR2 SVGEGT. V gave up 0 bases and J gave up 4 bases; unmatched junction bases: 6. The CDR3 length is 16 residues. The CDR3 here is CASSYSARTGATEAFF. CDR3 DNA sequence: TGTGCCAGCAGTTACTCGGCTAGGACAGGGGCCACTGAAGCTTTCTTT.

The chain employs TRBV4-1 and TRBJ2-5; 7 bases match TRBD2. Looked up from germline, CDR1 is MGHRA and CDR2 is YSYEKL. The CDR3 sequence is 15 residues long. V shed 5 bases and J 5 bases; nucleotides not matched to a gene: 11. The CDR3 nucleotides read TGCGCCAGCAGCACAAGAACCGGGACTACCGAGACCCAGTACTTC. Amino acids: CASSTRTGTTETQYF.

This chain joins TRBV10-2 and TRBJ1-1; D possibly corresponds to TRBD1 (5 bases). The CDR3 has 14 amino acids. Trimming removed 8 bases at V and 1 base at J, with 14 bases between. Germline assignment: CDR1 WSHSY and CDR2 SAAADI. The CDR3 is CASGRRGTNTEAFF. In DNA, the CDR3 is TGCGCCAGCGGCCGGCGGGGGACGAACACTGAAGCTTTCTTT.

The gene calls are TRBV5-8 and TRBJ1-4; weak D call: TRBD1 (5 bases). Germline loops: CDR1 SGHTS, CDR2 YDEGEE. V lost 4 bases, J lost 4 bases, and 11 bases lay in between. The CDR3 extends over 14 amino acids. The CDR3 nucleotides read TGTGCCAGCAGCAGTGGGGGGGATAATGAAAAACTGTTTTTT. Its translation is CASSSGGDNEKLFF.

This rearrangement joins TRBV27 to TRBJ1-2, with 7 bases matching TRBD1. Germline CDR1 is MNHEY and CDR2 is SMNVEV (reference sequence). V shed 3 bases, J shed 4 bases, and the junction held 14 bases outside the gene matches. The CDR3 sequence is 17 residues long. In DNA form, the CDR3 reads TGTGCCAGCAGTTTCTATACGACAGGGATGGGAGGCTATGGCTACACCTTC. Translated, it gives CASSFYTTGMGGYGYTF.

The chain is built from TRBV27 and TRBJ2-6; possible D gene TRBD1, 5 bases. The CDR3 length is 16 residues. The germline V and J ends were trimmed by 1 base and 4 bases, with 11 bases remaining between them. Germline V gene sequence: CDR1 MNHEY, CDR2 SMNVEV (reference sequence). The chain's CDR3 is CASSLLGVDGANVLTF. As DNA, the CDR3 is TGTGCCAGCAGTTTATTAGGGGTAGACGGGGCCAACGTCCTGACTTTC.

The rearrangement joins TRBV28 to TRBJ1-3; maybe TRBD1 (6 bases). The length of the CDR3 is 15 residues. Trimming took 6 bases from V and 4 from J, leaving 16 bases between them. Germline V lookup: CDR1 MDHEN, CDR2 SYDVKM. CDR3 protein: CASSSAGVGGNTIYF. The CDR3 bases are TGTGCCAGCAGCTCGGCAGGGGTAGGAGGAAACACCATATATTTT.

The chain couples TRBV12-3 or TRBV12-4 to TRBJ2-1; D may be TRBD2 (6 bases). The CDR3 is made up of 11 amino acids. V shed 2 bases and J shed 13 bases, with 9 bases lying between them. CDR3 sequence: CASSLWRDQFF. DNA for the CDR3: TGTGCCAGCAGTTTATGGAGGGATCAGTTCTTC.

The rearrangement joins TRBV4-2 to TRBJ1-5; D remains unclear. Trimming left V 0 bases short and J 1 base short, with 7 bases between. The CDR3 spans 15 residues. CDR1 is LGHNA, CDR2 YNFKEQ, per germline. The CDR3 loop reads CASSQESSSNQPQHF. The CDR3 DNA follows: TGTGCCAGCAGCCAAGAATCGTCCAGCAATCAGCCCCAGCATTTT.

J is TRBJ2-4 and V is TRBV6-5, with 10 bases fitting TRBD1. Germline CDR1 is MNHEY and CDR2 is SVGAGI. V gave up 6 bases and J gave up 6 bases; unmatched junction bases: 8. The CDR3 extends over 15 amino acids. CDR3 loop: CASRLRGQGLNIQYF. The CDR3 coding sequence is TGTGCCAGCAGACTCCGGGGACAGGGGTTAAACATTCAGTACTTC.

V usage is TRBV7-2 and J usage is TRBJ1-2; D gene unclear. In germline, CDR1 is SGHTA, CDR2 FQGNSA. Trimming left V 1 base short and J 4 bases short, with 10 bases between. The CDR3 length is 14 residues. The CDR3 DNA reads TGTGCCAGCAGCTTAGTTCGGGTGGGCTATGGCTACACCTTC. Protein product: CASSLVRVGYGYTF.

The chain has TRBV6-6 and TRBJ2-3; 10 positions match TRBD2. V was clipped by 8 bases and J by 6 bases; unmatched bases: 17. Germline V gene data show CDR1 as MNHNY and CDR2 as SVGAGI (reference sequence). The CDR3 runs to 17 residues. The chain's CDR3 is CASGRSATGTSVDTQYF. CDR3 DNA: TGTGCCAGCGGTCGGAGCGCCACCGGGACTAGCGTTGATACGCAGTATTTT.

The J gene is TRBJ1-1, the V gene TRBV28, with 9 bases identical to TRBD1. CDR1 and CDR2 from the germline V gene are MDHEN and SYDVKM. This CDR3 has 15 amino acids. V lost 5 bases and J lost 7; bases outside the gene matches: 11. This CDR3 reads CASSPPRDRALEAFF. The CDR3 DNA reads as TGTGCCAGCAGTCCTCCCCGGGACAGGGCTCTTGAAGCTTTCTTT.